This TCR beta chain was observed in a study of regulatory T cells in long-lasting Graves disease (dated by TCRdb to about 2021). With regard to the full study: Antithyroid drugs had been taken for less than 3 months by newly diagnosed Graves' disease patients. This study used TCR sequencing and RNA sequencing of peripheral blood to compare persistent Graves' disease patients against newly diagnosed Graves' disease patients. The study was conducted in China and was registered as a clinical trial. A total of some 33 samples were covered by TCR sequencing, comprising about 13 persistent and roughly 20 newly diagnosed Graves' disease patients.

What the authors observed across the whole study: Peripheral blood alone was examined, since thyroid tissue, which constituted the primary lesion, could not be accessed. Persistent patients shared more public clonotypes among themselves (around 3,000) than newly diagnosed patients did (roughly 910). As a limitation, the authors acknowledged that the small sample size may reduce accuracy. Sequencing and analysis were limited to the TCR beta chain. Compared with newly diagnosed patients, persistent Graves' disease patients had lower TCR Shannon entropy and fewer highly expanded clones, which suggests clonal expansion.

This clonotype was recorded many times. Which antigen it targets is not known. Per-base qualities were not stored, and no clone one base away is much larger. Receptor amplification or capture employed multiplex PCR. Instrument used: Illumina HiSeq 4000. CDR3 regions were amplified by Arm-PCR with iRepertoire HTBI primers to construct TCR beta libraries. Before sequencing, the PCR products went through gel purification. As for how the authors treated the data: A total of 62 TRBV and approximately 15 TRBJ segments were identified across samples and were used for gene usage analysis of CDR3 amino acid clonotypes. COPE and FqMerger were used to merge the filtered high-quality paired reads into contigs. Contigs were aligned with BLAST to IMGT TRBV, TRBD and TRBJ reference genes, and CDR3 was defined per IMGT. Clonotypes above 0.1% frequency were classified as highly expanded clones. Repertoire diversity was measured by Shannon entropy, and V-J evenness by the Gini coefficient. Clonotypes shared by more than one individual were considered public. TCRdb applied fastp at Q25 and MiXCR to the public reads, then kept only in-frame beta chains. CDR3 protein sequences are deduplicated, and each keeps its most common genes and DNA. TCRdb's processing, not the authors' own work, is the source of the V and J calls. The sample profile shows fewer than 450,000 distinct CDR3 sequences; 15% of them were found once. Clones ranked in the top ten supply approximately 7.8% of the sample.

The intended sense of this specimen's time point label: newly diagnosed GD, antithyroid drugs for less than 3 months. For both TCR sequencing and RNA sequencing, RNA was extracted from PBMCs using TRIzol. Graves' disease was diagnosed according to American Thyroid Association guidelines. Recruitment of patients was carried out at an endocrinology department in Xi'an, China. Each patient gave about 8.1 milliliters of peripheral blood, collected in an EDTA anticoagulant tube. Ficoll Paque Plus density gradient separation was used to isolate PBMCs, and no further T cell sorting was done. An Agilent 2100 Bioanalyzer and agarose gel were used to check RNA quality, and a NanoDrop 2000 was used to measure RNA concentration. The sample was also reused in another study, on T cells in Graves' hyperthyroidism and ophthalmopathy. The second study, in turn, reports: Stable Graves' hyperthyroidism was defined as the absence of progression to ophthalmopathy over 18 months of follow-up. The hyperthyroidism patients were between 18 and 65 years old and newly diagnosed, with a disease duration of less than 2 months. Exclusion was applied to patients with uncontrolled infections, other autoimmune diseases, pregnancy or lactation. Diagnoses relied on clinical symptoms, serum thyroxine and TRAb, thyroid ultrasound and orbital computed tomography. A first-round RT-PCR of the TCR CDR3 used the HTBI primer set with the Qiagen OneStep RT-PCR kit. Blood samples also contained most of the expanded thyroid clonotypes (frequency above 0.001), which suggests that blood repertoires may reflect thyroid immune responses. A model built on a 13 V-J signature distinguished ophthalmopathy from stable hyperthyroidism, reaching roughly 88% sensitivity and about 81% specificity in cross-validation and 80%/75% in testing. During validation, the model predicted progression to ophthalmopathy a median of about 6.5 months ahead of onset, with 60% to 71% sensitivity and under 85% specificity. To identify TCR V-J signatures that set the groups apart, the researchers used a discovery cohort of 100 patients, made up of roughly 45 with Graves' ophthalmopathy and 55 to 65 with stable Graves' hyperthyroidism. Whether ophthalmopathy could be predicted prospectively was tested in an independent validation cohort made up of 18 to 20 hyperthyroidism patients plus 17 patients who later progressed to ophthalmopathy. The approximately 98 discovery patients were randomly divided into training and test sets at a 7:3 ratio. In addition, the study compared T-cell repertoires in thyroid tissue and in blood from about 6 Graves' hyperthyroidism patients. After blood sampling, hyperthyroidism patients were treated with methimazole at a starting dose of 30 mg daily, and ophthalmopathy patients were treated with high-dose intravenous methylprednisolone. Libraries were constructed in a second round of multiplex PCR, after which size selection and purification were performed. The libraries were sequenced on an Illumina HiSeq2000 using paired-end 100 bp reads. SOAPnuke was used to process the raw data, throwing out any read that contained adapters or uncalled bases, had a mean Phred below 15, or lacked an exact constant-primer or identifier match. High-quality paired reads were merged with COPE v1.2.5, and unique nucleotide sequences were defined as clonotypes. MiTCR v1.1 was used to align the clonotypes against IMGT TRBV, TRBD and TRBJ reference segments. Only V-J combinations with frequency above 0.0001, covering roughly 99% of repertoires, were analysed. The TCS score was defined as the ratio of F50 (clonal expansion) to E x V (chaos), calculated using BLOSUM62-based TCRdist between CDR3 peptides within each V-J. Welch's t-statistics and random forest reduced around 520 V-J features to roughly 13, which were used in a naive Bayes classifier (R e1071). Sample size was not statistically predetermined, and investigators were not blinded to group allocation. The paper describes TCR Vbeta CDR3 sequencing of 135 peripheral blood samples, made up of 43 ophthalmopathy patients, roughly 75 hyperthyroidism patients and 17 progressor patients.

The receptor was isolated from a woman aged 35 to 49 with Graves disease. Donor details come from another sample of the same person, matched by shared clones. The material sequenced was peripheral blood mononuclear cells (PBMCs), taken at new diagnosis, from a patient treated with antithyroid drugs.

The CDR3 is CASSSNRRYEQYF. In nucleotides, the sequence is TGTGCCAGCAGCTCAAACCGGCGATACGAGCAGTACTTC. The chain couples TRBV11-2 to TRBJ2-7, with the D gene uncertain. From the germline V gene, CDR1 is SGHAT and CDR2 is FQNNGV. V and J lose 4 bases and 4 bases, and a span of 11 bases separates them. The CDR3, cysteine through phenylalanine, is 13 amino acids long. The DNA shown is the 39-base CDR3, in frame from base 1.